The clone carrying this T cell receptor beta chain has at least ten counts. The antigen remains undetermined. The data are from a study of T-cell reconstitution after alpha-beta-depleted transplantation in children. Whole-study findings and limits: About two months after transplant, alpha-beta T cells reportedly came from several hundred expanded graft clones. At day 60, the high TCRbeta diversity found in some patients originated from recipient T cells and thymic progenitors that had survived.

It was with unique molecular identifiers that the TCRbeta library was prepared. Each CDR3 protein is one row after TCRdb ran MiXCR on the PCR reads. The data contain about 170,000 distinct CDR3 sequences, more than 9.5% of them singletons. The V end was cut by 6 bases, the J end by 1 base, with 20 bases between. Looked up from germline, CDR1 is MDHEN and CDR2 is SYDVKM. This CDR3 is built from 17 residues. The sequence was obtained from a boy aged 2 to 10 with acute myeloid leukemia, due to receive a stem cell transplant. The gene calls are TRBV28 and TRBJ2-3; D is perhaps TRBD1 or TRBD2 (5 bases each). This sample comprised PBMCs, obtained before TCRalphabeta/CD19-depleted stem cell transplant. The CDR3 is CASSPGTTVWGTDTQYF. In DNA, the CDR3 is TGTGCCAGCAGCCCCGGGACCACCGTTTGGGGCACAGATACGCAGTATTTT. Full variable domain (outside the CDR3, taken from reference TRBV28 and TRBJ2-3): DVKVTQSSRYLVKRTGEKVFLECVQDMDHENMFWYRQDPGLGLRLIYFSYDVKMKEKGDIPEGYSVSREKKERFSLILESASTNQTSMYLCASSPGTTVWGTDTQYFGPGTRLTVL.